This passage covers 12 T cell receptor beta chains from one sample sequenced in a study of cytomegalovirus exposure and HLA in healthy donors. The PCR ran on 60 Vbeta and 13 Jbeta primers. Clones were read by immunoSEQ multiplex PCR, and TCRdb kept only the in-frame ones, dropping some. Here the sample spans about 130,000 clones, about three quarters being singletons. The sequencing sample was made of PBMCs. These receptors were collected from a human donor in good health.

This chain joins TRBV28 and TRBJ1-1; no firm D call. The germline gives CDR1 MDHEN, CDR2 SYDVKM. The CDR3 is 14 amino acids. V lost 2 bases, J lost 1 base, and 8 bases lay in between. CDR3 residues: CASSLAAQNTEAFF. The CDR3 DNA is TGTGCCAGCAGTTTAGCAGCGCAGAACACTGAAGCTTTCTTT. The full variable domain, rest sourced from reference TRBV28 and TRBJ1-1, is DVKVTQSSRYLVKRTGEKVFLECVQDMDHENMFWYRQDPGLGLRLIYFSYDVKMKEKGDIPEGYSVSREKKERFSLILESASTNQTSMYLCASSLAAQNTEAFFGQGTRLTVV.

The chain couples TRBV19 to TRBJ1-5; 9 nucleotides agree with TRBD1. This CDR3 contains 15 residues. With V trimmed by 3 bases and J by 6 bases, 6 bases remained unmatched. CDR1 and CDR2 (germline): LNHDA, SQIVND (reference sequence). For the CDR3, the DNA is TGTGCCAGTAGTATCACCGGGACAGGGCTTCAGCCCCAGCATTTT. Translation gives CASSITGTGLQPQHF.

The V gene is TRBV4-1, the J gene TRBJ2-4; TRBD2 is a possible D gene (7 bases). This CDR3 region has 20 residues. Trimming pared 0 bases from V and 0 bases from J, leaving 21 bases between. Germline V CDR1 and CDR2: MGHRA, YSYEKL. The CDR3 loop is CASSQESGSGTKIAKNIQYF. CDR3 nucleotide sequence: TGCGCCAGCAGCCAAGAATCCGGCAGCGGGACAAAAATAGCCAAAAACATTCAGTACTTC.

V usage is TRBV11-2 and J usage is TRBJ2-5; no clear D. V was cut by 2 bases and J by 2 bases, with 9 bases left in between. Germline V CDR1 and CDR2: SGHAT, FQNNGV. The CDR3 extends over 14 amino acids. The CDR3 nucleotides are TGTGCCAGCAGCTTATATCCACAGCAAGAGACCCAGTACTTC. It is translated as CASSLYPQQETQYF.

This clone has only one observation. The rearrangement joins TRBV25-1 to TRBJ2-7; D remains unclear. Germline V gene lookup returns CDR1 MGHDK and CDR2 SYGVNS. This CDR3 has 12 amino acids. Trimming removed 2 bases from V and 2 bases from J, with 4 bases in between. The CDR3 coding sequence is TGTGCCAGCAGTGAAGGAGCCTACGAGCAGTACTTC. As protein: CASSEGAYEQYF.

V is TRBV27 and J is TRBJ2-7; TRBD2 is a possible D gene (6 bases). In germline, CDR1 is MNHEY, CDR2 SMNVEV (reference sequence). The CDR3 sequence is 13 residues long. V dropped 7 bases and J dropped 3 bases, with 13 bases sitting between them. The CDR3 DNA is TGTGCCAGCACCGCGGGACTTAACTACGAGCAGTACTTC. It specifies CASTAGLNYEQYF.

This chain connects TRBV30 to TRBJ2-1; D possibly corresponds to TRBD2 (6 bases). The CDR3 sequence is 14 residues long. Germline V gene lookup returns CDR1 GTSNPN and CDR2 SVGIG (reference sequence). V was cut by 3 bases and J by 7 bases, with 16 bases left in between. The CDR3 loop is CAWSRGGVINEQFF. CDR3 DNA sequence: TGTGCCTGGAGCCGCGGAGGGGTTATAAATGAGCAGTTCTTC.

This chain joins TRBV27 and TRBJ2-3; TRBD2 agrees at 10 bases. After removal of 2 bases from V and 6 bases from J, the junction contained 5 bases not matched to a gene. Germline loops: CDR1 MNHEY, CDR2 SMNVEV (reference sequence). The CDR3 sequence is 15 residues long. This chain's CDR3 is CASSLMASGGDTQYF. Written as DNA, the CDR3 is TGTGCCAGCAGTTTAATGGCTAGCGGGGGTGATACGCAGTATTTT.

V gene TRBV7-2 combines with J gene TRBJ2-1; 7 bases map to TRBD1. Germline V gene data show CDR1 as SGHTA and CDR2 as FQGNSA. This CDR3 is 14 amino acids long. The junction had 8 bases not matched to a gene; V was cut back by 5 bases and J by 7 bases. CDR3 in amino acids: CASSVDRVRNEQFF. DNA of the CDR3: TGTGCCAGCAGCGTAGACAGGGTAAGGAATGAGCAGTTCTTC.

The chain joins TRBV4-3 to TRBJ1-5, with D unresolved. CDR3 length equals 15 residues. Germline V gene lookup returns CDR1 LGHNA and CDR2 YSLEER. V was trimmed by 1 base and J by 6 bases, leaving 13 bases between them. In nucleotides, the CDR3 is TGCGCCAGCAGCCAAGTTGTCGCTCCGAGTCAGCCCCAGCATTTT. Encoded protein: CASSQVVAPSQPQHF.

This clone was observed a few times. This chain links TRBV7-9 with TRBJ1-3; D gene uncertain. The CDR3 spans 12 residues. Trimming took 5 bases from V and 4 from J, leaving 6 bases between them. In germline, CDR1 is SEHNR, CDR2 FQNEAQ (reference sequence). The CDR3 DNA is TGTGCCAGCAGCCACGAGGGAAACACCATATATTTT. Translating it yields CASSHEGNTIYF.

The chain has TRBV19 and TRBJ1-1; TRBD1 aligns across 8 bases. CDR3 size: 13 residues. Germline-derived CDR1 and CDR2 are LNHDA and SQIVND (reference sequence). Trimming removed 3 bases from V and 11 bases from J; junction bases left unmatched: 8. The CDR3 protein is CASSIWQGAGAFF. Here the CDR3 DNA reads TGTGCCAGTAGTATTTGGCAGGGGGCTGGGGCTTTCTTT.